What follows describes a single TCR beta chain. This sample is part of a study of technical replicates of blood from several donors. Trimming pared 2 bases from V and 1 base from J, leaving 15 bases between. Germline V lookup: CDR1 GTSNPN, CDR2 SVGIG (reference sequence). The CDR3 runs 17 residues. Profiling relied on immunoSEQ multiplex PCR, and the TCRdb table lists in-frame clones only, not all of them. There are roughly 74,000 clones in the sample; around 90% occur only once, and approximately 0.39% lies in the top ten. The sequenced material came from T cells isolated from PBMCs. The chain carries TRBV30 and TRBJ2-6; tentative D call: TRBD1 (6 bases). The clonotype comes from a human donor in good health. The CDR3 region is CAWSPGARISGANVLTF. The CDR3 DNA reads as TGTGCCTGGAGTCCAGGGGCCCGCATATCTGGGGCCAACGTCCTGACTTTC. The full variable domain, rest sourced from reference TRBV30 and TRBJ2-6, is SQTIHQWPATLVQPVGSPLSLECTVEGTSNPNLYWYRQAAGRGLQLLFYSVGIGQISSEVPQNLSASRPQDRQFILSSKKLLLSDSGFYLCAWSPGARISGANVLTFGAGSRLTVL.